Listed below are T cell receptor beta chains from one sample, sequenced in a study of T cell responses to AZD1222 COVID-19 vaccine. Repertoires were generated with immunoSEQ multiplex PCR, while TCRdb's copy carries only in-frame clones and drops some. The sample holds some 140,000 clones; approximately 90% are singletons and the top ten take about 5.5%. Sequencing used peripheral blood, obtained on day 0 of AZD1222 vaccination. Receptors originate from an adult in good health. Each CDR3 is given with its conserved first and last residue. D genes are given only for firm matches. Clone size is shown for a subset of rows, as once, few, many or a class of expanded clone.

d_call: -; j_call: TRBJ1-4; v_call: TRBV7-2; clone_size: -; cdr3_nt: TGTGCCAGCAGCTTAGTTACCGGCGAAAAACTGTTTTTT; cdr3_aa: CASSLVTGEKLFF
d_call: TRBD1; j_call: TRBJ1-5; v_call: TRBV6-5; clone_size: -; cdr3_nt: TGTGCCAGCAGTCCAAGGACAGGGTACAATCAGCCCCAGCATTTT; cdr3_aa: CASSPRTGYNQPQHF
d_call: -; j_call: TRBJ2-1; v_call: TRBV5-6; clone_size: -; cdr3_nt: TGTGCCAGCAGCTTTCCCAATCCTCCTCGGGAGCAGTTCTTC; cdr3_aa: CASSFPNPPREQFF
d_call: -; j_call: TRBJ1-2; v_call: TRBV28; clone_size: -; cdr3_nt: TGTGCCAGCAGTTTCTCGATGAGCTATGGCTACACCTTC; cdr3_aa: CASSFSMSYGYTF
d_call: TRBD2; j_call: TRBJ2-3; v_call: TRBV7-2; clone_size: -; cdr3_nt: TGTGCCAGCAGCCGTCGTAGCGGGAGGGTTGCAGATACGCAGTATTTT; cdr3_aa: CASSRRSGRVADTQYF
d_call: -; j_call: TRBJ2-1; v_call: TRBV7-2; clone_size: once; cdr3_nt: TGTGCCAGCAGCCTCGGGTTCTACAATGAGCAGTTCTTC; cdr3_aa: CASSLGFYNEQFF
d_call: -; j_call: TRBJ1-5; v_call: TRBV19; clone_size: -; cdr3_nt: TGTGCCAGTAGTATAGGAAGGGGTAGGACCAATCAGCCCCAGCATTTT; cdr3_aa: CASSIGRGRTNQPQHF
d_call: -; j_call: TRBJ2-7; v_call: TRBV4-3; clone_size: once; cdr3_nt: TGCGCCAGCAGCCAAGCCAGAATCGGCGAGCAGTACTTC; cdr3_aa: CASSQARIGEQYF
d_call: TRBD2; j_call: TRBJ2-7; v_call: TRBV6-6; clone_size: -; cdr3_nt: TGTGCCAGCAGTCCGGGACTAGCGGTTGCCTACGAGCAGTACTTC; cdr3_aa: CASSPGLAVAYEQYF
d_call: -; j_call: TRBJ1-5; v_call: TRBV7-9; clone_size: -; cdr3_nt: TGTGCCAGCAGTGGGGACCAGGGTGATCAGCCCCAGCATTTT; cdr3_aa: CASSGDQGDQPQHF
d_call: -; j_call: TRBJ2-7; v_call: TRBV29-1; clone_size: -; cdr3_nt: TGCAGCGCCTTGGGGCCAGGGCCCGGCGAGCAGTACTTC; cdr3_aa: CSALGPGPGEQYF
d_call: -; j_call: TRBJ1-2; v_call: TRBV30; clone_size: -; cdr3_nt: TGTGCCTGGACTGGACAGCTTAACTATGGCTACACCTTC; cdr3_aa: CAWTGQLNYGYTF
d_call: -; j_call: TRBJ1-2; v_call: TRBV2; clone_size: -; cdr3_nt: TGTGCCAGCAGTGAAGCTAATGGGTATGGCTACACCTTC; cdr3_aa: CASSEANGYGYTF
d_call: -; j_call: TRBJ1-2; v_call: TRBV27; clone_size: -; cdr3_nt: TGTGCCAGCAGTTCCGACAGATTATATGGCTACACCTTC; cdr3_aa: CASSSDRLYGYTF
d_call: TRBD2; j_call: TRBJ2-2; v_call: TRBV3-1/TRBV3-2; clone_size: -; cdr3_nt: TGTGCCAGCAGCCAAGCGGGACTAGGCGGGGAGCTGTTTTTT; cdr3_aa: CASSQAGLGGELFF
d_call: -; j_call: TRBJ1-1; v_call: TRBV6-5; clone_size: -; cdr3_nt: TGTGCCAGCAGTCTGCGGGGGAGGGCCCTCCCTGAAGCTTTCTTT; cdr3_aa: CASSLRGRALPEAFF
d_call: -; j_call: TRBJ1-2; v_call: TRBV4-3; clone_size: -; cdr3_nt: TGCGCCAGCAGCCAAGAATATAGGGGCACAGGGCTTGGCTACACCTTC; cdr3_aa: CASSQEYRGTGLGYTF
d_call: -; j_call: TRBJ2-7; v_call: TRBV12-3/TRBV12-4; clone_size: -; cdr3_nt: TGTGCCAGCAGTTTAACGGGCAGCTACGAGCAGTACTTC; cdr3_aa: CASSLTGSYEQYF
d_call: -; j_call: TRBJ1-2; v_call: TRBV28; clone_size: -; cdr3_nt: TGTGCCAGCAGGTGGGCGGGGGACTATGGCTACACCTTC; cdr3_aa: CASRWAGDYGYTF
d_call: TRBD1; j_call: TRBJ2-6; v_call: TRBV28; clone_size: -; cdr3_nt: TGTGCCAGCAGTACCGTGACAGGGGGAACTGGGGCCAACGTCCTGACTTTC; cdr3_aa: CASSTVTGGTGANVLTF